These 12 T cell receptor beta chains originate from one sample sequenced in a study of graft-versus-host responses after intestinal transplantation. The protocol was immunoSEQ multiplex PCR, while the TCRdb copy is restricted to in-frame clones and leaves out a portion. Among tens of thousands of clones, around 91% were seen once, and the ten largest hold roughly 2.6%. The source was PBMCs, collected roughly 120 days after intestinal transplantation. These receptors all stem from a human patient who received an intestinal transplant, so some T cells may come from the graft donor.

In nucleotides, the CDR3 is TGTGCCAGCGGGCGGGACAGGGATTCCGGGGAGCTGTTTTTT. Translating it yields CASGRDRDSGELFF. V and J are TRBV11-3 and TRBJ2-2; 9 nucleotides agree with TRBD1. The CDR3 is 14 residues long. The germline V gene encodes CDR1 SGHNT and CDR2 YENEEA. V gave up 8 bases and J gave up 6 bases; unmatched junction bases: 7.

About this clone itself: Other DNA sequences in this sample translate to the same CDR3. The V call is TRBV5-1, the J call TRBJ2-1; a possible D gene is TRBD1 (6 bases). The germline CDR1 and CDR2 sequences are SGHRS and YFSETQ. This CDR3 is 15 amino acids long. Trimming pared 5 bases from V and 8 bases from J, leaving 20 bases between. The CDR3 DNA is TGCGCCAGCAGTTCCATTGGGCAGCCAGGGGATGAGCAGTTCTTC. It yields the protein CASSSIGQPGDEQFF.

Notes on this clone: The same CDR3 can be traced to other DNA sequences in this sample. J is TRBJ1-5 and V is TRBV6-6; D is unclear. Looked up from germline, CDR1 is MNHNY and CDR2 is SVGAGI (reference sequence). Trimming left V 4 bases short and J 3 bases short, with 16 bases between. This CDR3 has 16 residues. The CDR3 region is CASSFLFPAPNQPQHF. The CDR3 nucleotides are TGTGCCAGCAGTTTTTTATTCCCTGCCCCCAATCAGCCCCAGCATTTT.

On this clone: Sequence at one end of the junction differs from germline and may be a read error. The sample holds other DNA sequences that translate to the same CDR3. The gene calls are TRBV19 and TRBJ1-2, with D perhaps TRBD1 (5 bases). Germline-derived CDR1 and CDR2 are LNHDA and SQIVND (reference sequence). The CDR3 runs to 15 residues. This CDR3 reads CASSTLMGDFYGYTF. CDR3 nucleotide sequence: TGCGCCAGTAGTACCCTTATGGGGGACTTCTATGGCTACACCTTC.

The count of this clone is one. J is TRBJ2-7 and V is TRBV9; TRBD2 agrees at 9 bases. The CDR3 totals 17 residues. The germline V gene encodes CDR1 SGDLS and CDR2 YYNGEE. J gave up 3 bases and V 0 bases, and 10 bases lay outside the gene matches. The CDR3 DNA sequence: TGTGCCAGCAGCGTAGATTTCGGGACTAGCTATGACTACGAGCAGTACTTC. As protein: CASSVDFGTSYDYEQYF.

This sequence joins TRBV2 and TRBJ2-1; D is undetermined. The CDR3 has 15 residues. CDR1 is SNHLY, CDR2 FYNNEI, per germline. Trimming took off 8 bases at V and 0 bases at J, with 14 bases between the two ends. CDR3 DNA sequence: TGTGCCAGCTGTCCTACTCAGAACTCCTACAATGAGCAGTTCTTC. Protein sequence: CASCPTQNSYNEQFF.

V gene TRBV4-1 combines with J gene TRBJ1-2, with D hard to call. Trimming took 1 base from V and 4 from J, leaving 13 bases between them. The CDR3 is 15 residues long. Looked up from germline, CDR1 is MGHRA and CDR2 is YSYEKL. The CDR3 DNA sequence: TGCGCCAGCAGCCAAGGGGTAGACTACGTCTATGGCTACACCTTC. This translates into CASSQGVDYVYGYTF.

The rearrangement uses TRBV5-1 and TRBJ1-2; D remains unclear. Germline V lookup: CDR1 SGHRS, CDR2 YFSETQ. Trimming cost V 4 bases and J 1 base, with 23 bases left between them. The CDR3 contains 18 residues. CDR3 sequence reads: CASSPAGVRTDNNYGYTF. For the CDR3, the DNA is TGCGCCAGCAGCCCTGCCGGGGTTCGGACCGATAATAACTATGGCTACACCTTC.

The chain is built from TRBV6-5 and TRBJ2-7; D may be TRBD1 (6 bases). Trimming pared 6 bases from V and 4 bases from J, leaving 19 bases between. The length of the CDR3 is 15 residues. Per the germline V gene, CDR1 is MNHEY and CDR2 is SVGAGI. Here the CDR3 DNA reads TGTGCCAGCAGGCCGAGAATCCGACAGGCATACGAGCAGTACTTC. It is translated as CASRPRIRQAYEQYF.

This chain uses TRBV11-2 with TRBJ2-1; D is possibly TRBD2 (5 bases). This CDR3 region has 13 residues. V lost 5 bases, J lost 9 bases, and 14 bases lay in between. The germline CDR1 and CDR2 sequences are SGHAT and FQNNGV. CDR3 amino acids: CASSPTARGEQFF. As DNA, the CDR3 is TGTGCCAGCAGCCCCACGGCCCGGGGTGAGCAGTTCTTC.

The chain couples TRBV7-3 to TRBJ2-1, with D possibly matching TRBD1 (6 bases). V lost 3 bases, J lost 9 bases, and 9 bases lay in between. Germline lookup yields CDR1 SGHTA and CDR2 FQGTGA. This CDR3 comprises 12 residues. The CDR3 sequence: CASSFQGGEQFF. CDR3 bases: TGTGCCAGCAGCTTCCAAGGGGGTGAGCAGTTCTTC.

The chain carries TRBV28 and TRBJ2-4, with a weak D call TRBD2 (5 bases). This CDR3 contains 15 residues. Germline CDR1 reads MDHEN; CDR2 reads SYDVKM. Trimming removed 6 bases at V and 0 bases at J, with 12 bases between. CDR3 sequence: CASSEGNIAKNIQYF. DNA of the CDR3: TGTGCCAGCAGCGAGGGAAATATAGCCAAAAACATTCAGTACTTC.